A single sample gave rise to the 17 T cell receptor beta chains below, sequenced in a study of low-dose radiotherapy and immunotherapy resistance in tumors. Primers used for first-strand cDNA, a TRAV- and TRBV-specific set, covered both alpha and beta chains. Over roughly 19 PCR cycles, TCRs were amplified from a constant-region primer and V-primer adapter. TCRdb processed the reads anew with MiXCR; each CDR3 protein has one entry. In the table there are roughly 56,000 distinct CDR3 sequences, around a quarter of which are singletons. Time point of the sample: after trial treatment. Treatment here: LDRT plus nivolumab, ipilimumab, low-dose cyclophosphamide and aspirin (RACIN trial). Source: PBMCs, taken after low-dose radiotherapy plus immunotherapy. These receptors originate from a male donor with prostate cancer.

This clonotype was observed many times. This chain joins TRBV6-4 and TRBJ2-3, with 8 bases fitting TRBD1. The CDR3 contains 14 residues. V lost 6 bases, J lost 6 bases, and 8 bases stayed unmatched. CDR1 is MRHNA, CDR2 SNTAGT, per germline. The CDR3 DNA sequence: TGTGCCAGCAGCCGGGACAGGTTCGTCGATACGCAGTATTTT. Amino acids: CASSRDRFVDTQYF.

This clonotype showed up many times. The genes are TRBV5-1 and TRBJ2-5, with D tentatively TRBD1 or TRBD2 (5 bases each). CDR3 length: 14 residues. Germline values: CDR1 SGHRS, CDR2 YFSETQ. Trimming took off 5 bases at V and 5 bases at J, with 16 bases between the two ends. The CDR3, as DNA: TGCGCCAGCAGGCCCGGGACCAGTGGGGAGACCCAGTACTTC. It yields the protein CASRPGTSGETQYF.

Many counts were recorded for this clonotype. The chain uses TRBV5-1 and TRBJ1-5; D is perhaps TRBD1 (6 bases). The CDR3 sequence is 13 residues long. The germline V and J ends were trimmed by 4 bases and 8 bases, with 13 bases remaining between them. Germline assignment: CDR1 SGHRS and CDR2 YFSETQ. In DNA, the CDR3 is TGCGCCAGCAGCGGCGGGGAGGGGGAGCCCCAGCATTTT. Its protein product is CASSGGEGEPQHF.

This chain links TRBV6-5 with TRBJ2-7, with TRBD1 matching over 9 bases. Germline loops: CDR1 MNHEY, CDR2 SVGAGI. There are 15 residues in the CDR3. J lost 6 bases, V lost 8 bases, and 14 bases had no gene match. CDR3 DNA: TGTGCCAGCCGCGCCCTCGGGGGACAGGGCGGCGAGCAGTACTTC. It yields the protein CASRALGGQGGEQYF.

This clonotype occurred many times. The chain joins TRBV20-1 to TRBJ2-1, with TRBD2 identical over 13 bases. V shed 0 bases, J shed 2 bases, and the junction held 16 bases outside the gene matches. Germline CDR1 reads DFQATT; CDR2 reads SNEGSKA (reference sequence). The CDR3 length is 21 residues. The CDR3 DNA is TGCAGTGCTAGAGATCTAAGTCAGAAGACTAGCGGGAGGAACCCCTACAATGAGCAGTTCTTC. Translating it yields CSARDLSQKTSGRNPYNEQFF.

This clonotype was recorded at least ten times. The chain has TRBV30 and TRBJ2-7, with D maybe TRBD1 (6 bases). CDR3 length equals 12 residues. Trimming took 2 bases from V and 2 from J, leaving 7 bases between them. Germline CDR1 GTSNPN, CDR2 SVGIG (reference sequence). In nucleotides, the CDR3 is TGTGCCTGGAGTCGGGACACCTACGAGCAGTACTTC. Encoded protein: CAWSRDTYEQYF.

This clonotype was found many times. For the CDR3, the DNA is TGCAGCGTTGAAGGAGGGACCGCGAACACTGAAGCTTTCTTT. It codes for CSVEGGTANTEAFF. The V and J genes are TRBV29-1 and TRBJ1-1; tentatively, D is TRBD1 (5 bases). With 1 base removed from V and 1 base from J, the gap between germline ends came to 10 bases. CDR1 is SQVTM and CDR2 is ANQGSEA in the germline V gene. CDR3 size: 14 residues.

This clonotype was counted many times. The chain uses TRBV4-1 and TRBJ2-7; D is perhaps TRBD1 or TRBD2 (5 bases each). The CDR3 length is 16 residues. The V and J ends lost 3 bases and 0 bases respectively, with 15 bases between them. Germline values: CDR1 MGHRA, CDR2 YSYEKL. CDR3 in DNA: TGCGCCAGCAGCCACCAGGGAGCGGTGAGCTCCTACGAGCAGTACTTC. Translated, it gives CASSHQGAVSSYEQYF.

At least ten counts were recorded for this clonotype. The rearrangement links TRBV12-3 or TRBV12-4 to TRBJ2-3; 8 bases map to TRBD2. The CDR3 runs to 16 residues. Trimming at V came to 3 bases and at J to 4 bases, leaving 9 bases not matched to a gene. This CDR3 is CASSLDGGGLSDTQYF. Written as DNA, the CDR3 is TGTGCCAGCAGTTTGGACGGGGGGGGGCTGTCAGATACGCAGTATTTT.

The rearrangement uses TRBV24-1 and TRBJ2-1, with 7 bases identical to TRBD2. The CDR3 runs 16 residues. V shed 3 bases and J 8 bases; nucleotides not matched to a gene: 12. From germline, CDR1 is KGHDR and CDR2 SFDVKD. This chain's CDR3 is CATSDPGRPGSDEQFF. As DNA, the CDR3 is TGTGCCACCAGTGATCCCGGGAGGCCCGGGTCGGATGAGCAGTTCTTC.

As concerns this clonotype: This sequence may be a read error, since a much larger clone differs from it by one base. This rearrangement joins TRBV3-1 to TRBJ1-1, with D uncertain. The CDR3 covers 13 residues. The V end was cut by 8 bases, the J end by 0 bases, with 10 bases between. Germline V lookup: CDR1 LGHDT, CDR2 YNNKEL (reference sequence). The CDR3 region is CASEEEMNTEAFF. CDR3 in DNA: TGTGCCAGCGAGGAGGAGATGAACACTGAAGCTTTCTTT.

This clonotype was detected many times. The chain has TRBV19 and TRBJ2-5; possible D gene TRBD2, 7 bases. Germline CDR1 LNHDA, CDR2 SQIVND (reference sequence). There are 14 residues in the CDR3. Trimming removed 5 bases at V and 5 bases at J, with 15 bases between. The CDR3 DNA reads TGTGCCAGTAGTCCAAGGGGGGGGTTGGAGACCCAGTACTTC. Protein product: CASSPRGGLETQYF.

This chain joins TRBV4-1 and TRBJ2-7, with 8 positions matching TRBD2. Germline CDR1 MGHRA, CDR2 YSYEKL. This CDR3 spans 19 amino acids. Trimming took 1 base from V and 4 from J; bases not matched to a gene: 18. The CDR3 loop is CASSQGPLWAGGNGYEQYF. The CDR3 DNA sequence: TGCGCCAGCAGCCAAGGGCCCCTCTGGGCGGGGGGTAACGGTTACGAGCAGTACTTC.

At least ten counts were recorded for this clonotype. V is TRBV7-2 and J is TRBJ2-3; 8 bases fit TRBD1. J gave up 1 base and V 3 bases, and 0 bases lay outside the gene matches. The CDR3 has 14 residues. The V gene's germline CDR1 is SGHTA and CDR2 FQGNSA. CDR3 residues: CASSLGQGTDTQYF. The CDR3 nucleotides read TGTGCCAGCAGCTTGGGACAGGGCACAGATACGCAGTATTTT.

In its sample, this clonotype was seen many times. The chain combines TRBV29-1 with TRBJ2-7; D unclear. Germline V CDR1 and CDR2: SQVTM, ANQGSEA. The CDR3 totals 15 residues. The V and J ends lost 5 bases and 4 bases respectively, with 21 bases between them. CDR3 in amino acids: CSVSGLNSHGYEQYF. Here the CDR3 DNA reads TGCAGCGTTAGTGGGTTAAATTCCCACGGGTACGAGCAGTACTTC.

The J gene is TRBJ2-7, the V gene TRBV7-2; D gene unclear. V dropped 1 base and J dropped 5 bases, with 9 bases sitting between them. The germline gives CDR1 SGHTA, CDR2 FQGNSA. The CDR3 consists of 13 residues. CDR3 sequence: CASSLDPVNEQYF. The CDR3 nucleotides are TGTGCCAGCAGCTTAGATCCAGTTAACGAGCAGTACTTC. Full variable domain (rest looked up from reference TRBV7-2 and TRBJ2-7): GAGVSQSPSNKVTEKGKDVELRCDPISGHTALYWYRQSLGQGLEFLIYFQGNSAPDKSGLPSDRFSAERTGGSVSTLTIQRTQQEDSAVYLCASSLDPVNEQYFGPGTRLTVT.

There are many counts of this clonotype. The chain has TRBV20-1 and TRBJ2-7, with TRBD2 as a possible D gene (5 bases). Per germline, CDR1 DFQATT and CDR2 SNEGSKA (reference sequence). Trimming cost V 0 bases and J 0 bases, with 12 bases left between them. The CDR3 contains 15 residues. The CDR3 reads CSARDPRGSSYEQYF. DNA of the CDR3: TGCAGTGCTAGAGATCCGCGAGGGAGCTCCTACGAGCAGTACTTC.